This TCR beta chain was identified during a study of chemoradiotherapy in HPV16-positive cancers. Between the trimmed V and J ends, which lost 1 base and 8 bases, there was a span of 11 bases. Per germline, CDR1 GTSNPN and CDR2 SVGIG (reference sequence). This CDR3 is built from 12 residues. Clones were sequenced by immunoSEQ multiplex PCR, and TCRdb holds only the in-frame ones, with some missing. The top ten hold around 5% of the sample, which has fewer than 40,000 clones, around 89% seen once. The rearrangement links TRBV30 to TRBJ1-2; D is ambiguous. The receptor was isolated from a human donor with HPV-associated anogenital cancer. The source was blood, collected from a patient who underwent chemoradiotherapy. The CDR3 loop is CAWSGQAGGYTF. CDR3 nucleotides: TGTGCCTGGAGTGGGCAGGCTGGAGGCTACACCTTC. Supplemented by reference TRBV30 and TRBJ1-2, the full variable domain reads SQTIHQWPATLVQPVGSPLSLECTVEGTSNPNLYWYRQAAGRGLQLLFYSVGIGQISSEVPQNLSASRPQDRQFILSSKKLLLSDSGFYLCAWSGQAGGYTFGSGTRLTVV.